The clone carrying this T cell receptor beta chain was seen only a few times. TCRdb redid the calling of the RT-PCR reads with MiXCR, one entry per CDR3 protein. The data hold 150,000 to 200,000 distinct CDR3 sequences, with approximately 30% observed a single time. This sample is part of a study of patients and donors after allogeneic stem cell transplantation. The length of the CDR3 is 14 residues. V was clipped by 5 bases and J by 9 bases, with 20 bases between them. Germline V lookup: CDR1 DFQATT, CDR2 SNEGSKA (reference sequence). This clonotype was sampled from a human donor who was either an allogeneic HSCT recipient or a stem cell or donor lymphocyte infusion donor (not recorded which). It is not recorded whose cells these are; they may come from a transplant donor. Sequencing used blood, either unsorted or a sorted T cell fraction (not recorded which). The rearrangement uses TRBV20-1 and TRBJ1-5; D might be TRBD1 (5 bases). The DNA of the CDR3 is TGCAGTGCTGGCCCACCCGGTGGGGGAGGGCCCCAGCATTTT. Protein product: CSAGPPGGGGPQHF.